This TCR beta chain was sequenced for a study of Ad26.COV2.S vaccination and SARS-CoV-2 variants. Whole-study context: This donor came from the COV1001 trial of Ad26.COV2.S. Intramuscularly, Ad26.COV2.S was given either once or twice, 56 days apart.

Worth noting for this clone: Its antigen is not known.

Study results and caveats: Post-vaccination breadth of spike-specific CD8+ and CD4+ T cell responses was reportedly substantial.

The table came from immunoSEQ multiplex PCR; TCRdb's copy has only in-frame clones and leaves some out. Here the sample spans about 440,000 clones, roughly 88% being singletons. The treatment here: about 20 received Ad26.COV2.S at low or high dose, single or two shots; about 5 received placebo; per-sample allocation not given. Each sample was drawn 63 days after the first injection (of vaccine or placebo). CDR1 is SGHAT and CDR2 is FQDESV in the germline V gene (reference sequence). The CDR3 sequence is 12 residues long. V lost 1 base, J lost 8 bases, and 6 bases lay in between. Specimen: peripheral blood, collected in a trial of Ad26.COV2.S vaccine versus placebo. This chain joins TRBV11-1 and TRBJ2-1, with a weak D call TRBD1 (5 bases). The TCR sequence derives from a person between 18 and 65 years old who received the Ad26.COV2.S COVID-19 vaccine or a placebo. The CDR3 DNA is TGTGCCAGCAGCTTAGTAGGGGATGAGCAGTTCTTC. Its protein is CASSLVGDEQFF.